This TCR beta chain was sequenced for a study of T cell repertoires in cytomegalovirus infection. Germline CDR1 is MNHGY and CDR2 is SAAAGT. The V end lost 6 bases, the J end lost 2 bases, and 17 bases lay between the germline ends. This CDR3 contains 15 residues. Points on this clonotype: Its specificity is unknown.

TCRdb analysed the reads with MiXCR anew, one entry per CDR3 protein. This sample has roughly 730,000 distinct CDR3 sequences; roughly a third occur once, and the top ten carry around a sixth. This rearrangement joins TRBV6-8 to TRBJ2-7, with D tentatively TRBD2 (6 bases). The sample in question was cultured PBMCs, obtained from culture after CMV antigen stimulation. The sequence came from a human donor in good health (CMV status not recorded). Some clones in this sample may be carry-over from other donors' samples. The CDR3 DNA sequence: TGTGCCAGCAGGCCGCCGGGACTTGCGGCCTACGAGCAGTACTTC. Its protein is CASRPPGLAAYEQYF.